The present TCR beta chain was sequenced within a study of T-cell reconstitution after alpha-beta-depleted transplantation in children. This CDR3 comprises 16 residues. The V and J ends lost 3 bases and 3 bases, in that order; junction bases with no gene match: 4. Germline assignment: CDR1 MNHEY and CDR2 SVGAGI. A word on this clonotype: The antigen remains unidentified.

Using unique molecular identifiers, the investigators prepared the TCRbeta library. TCRdb used MiXCR to reprocess the PCR reads, holding one entry per CDR3 protein. The table has about 240,000 distinct CDR3 sequences, 20% to 30% seen once. Points from the study as a whole: The origin of alpha-beta T cells about two months after transplant was reportedly several hundred expanded graft clones. One year post-transplant, T-cell counts and diversity were largely derived from T cells produced anew. After transplant, high TCRbeta diversity at day 60 in some patients arose from surviving recipient T cells and thymic progenitors.

The receptor's source is a girl aged 2-10 years with Fanconi anemia, due to receive a stem cell transplant. V and J are TRBV6-5 and TRBJ2-6, with 8 positions matching TRBD1. Sequencing was performed on PBMCs, taken before TCRalphabeta/CD19-depleted stem cell transplant. The CDR3: CASSYGTGLGANVLTF. DNA for the CDR3: TGTGCCAGCAGTTATGGGACAGGACTTGGGGCCAACGTCCTGACTTTC.